This TCR beta chain was captured in a study of T cells in Graves' hyperthyroidism and ophthalmopathy. What was amplified from RNA transcripts were TCR beta CDR3 regions. HTBI primers drove first-round RT-PCR of the TCR CDR3. TCRdb analysed the multiplex PCR reads with MiXCR anew, one entry per CDR3 protein. The table has hundreds of thousands of distinct CDR3 sequences, 12% to 15% seen once. The CDR3 totals 13 residues. Trimming stripped 5 bases from V and 5 bases from J, with 15 bases between. Germline CDR1 GTSNPN, CDR2 SVGIG (reference sequence). Over 18 months, lack of ophthalmopathy progression marked Graves' hyperthyroidism as stable. Aged 18 to 65, the patients had hyperthyroidism that was newly diagnosed and had lasted under 2 months.

This chain connects TRBV30 to TRBJ2-5; D is ambiguous. The sequenced sample was blood. This receptor was identified in a woman younger than 35 with Graves' hyperthyroidism. CDR3 sequence reads: CAWASGAGETQYF. Here the CDR3 DNA reads TGTGCCTGGGCCTCAGGCGCCGGGGAGACCCAGTACTTC.